This T cell receptor (beta chain) was identified during a study of beta chain features in type 1 diabetes. Study-wide context: No patient-donor differences in age, gender, total cells or subset yield.

The sequenced template was cDNA made from the entire isolated RNA. Some clones are missing from TCRdb's copy, which holds only in-frame ones; the method was immunoSEQ multiplex PCR. The table has around 430,000 clones, roughly 30% seen once. The CDR3 has 13 residues. V was shortened by 8 bases and J by 1 base, with 9 bases between the two germline ends. Germline lookup yields CDR1 SNHLY and CDR2 FYNNEI. Sequencing was performed on naive CD4+ T cells from blood. The chain couples TRBV2 to TRBJ2-1, with no clear D. This clonotype was sampled from a man in his late teens or twenties in good health. CDR3 region: CASEAVSYNEQFF. The CDR3, as DNA: TGTGCCAGCGAGGCGGTATCCTACAATGAGCAGTTCTTC. Full variable domain (outside the CDR3, taken from reference TRBV2 and TRBJ2-1): EPEVTQTPSHQVTQMGQEVILRCVPISNHLYFYWYRQILGQKVEFLVSFYNNEISEKSEIFDDQFSVERPDGSNFTLKIRSTKLEDSAMYFCASEAVSYNEQFFGPGTRLTVL.